The next 2 T cell receptor beta chains were all read from a single sample in a study of CD8 T cells in Susac syndrome. With random hexamers, roughly 0.45 to 1 ug RNA was reverse transcribed. MiXCR, run by TCRdb on the immunoSEQ multiplex PCR reads, gives a single entry per CDR3 protein. Of 150,000 to 200,000 distinct CDR3 sequences detected, roughly 94% appear once; the ten largest clones hold more than 0.095%. The sequencing input was CD4+ T cells from PBMCs. Receptors originate from a human donor with Susac syndrome.

The chain couples TRBV5-1 to TRBJ1-6; TRBD1 matches at 7 bases. J was trimmed by 7 bases and V by 5 bases; bases with no gene match: 9. The germline CDR1 and CDR2 sequences are SGHRS and YFSETQ. CDR3 length: 15 residues. The CDR3 protein is CASREGAKGNSPLHF. CDR3 bases: TGCGCCAGCAGAGAGGGGGCAAAGGGGAATTCACCCCTCCACTTT. Complete variable domain (other parts from reference TRBV5-1 and TRBJ1-6): KAGVTQTPRYLIKTRGQQVTLSCSPISGHRSVSWYQQTPGQGLQFLFEYFSETQRNKGNFPGRFSGRQFSNSRSEMNVSTLELGDSALYLCASREGAKGNSPLHFGNGTRLTVT.

The chain couples TRBV7-8 to TRBJ2-1; D is ambiguous. This CDR3 region has 13 residues. CDR1 is SGHVS, CDR2 FQNEAQ, per germline. V lost 10 bases to trimming and J lost 1 base, with 11 bases between them. The CDR3: CATVGRSYNEQFF. The CDR3 nucleotides read TGTGCCACCGTAGGAAGGTCCTACAATGAGCAGTTCTTC.